This TCR beta chain was captured by sequencing in a study of shared clonotypes between healthy human individuals. Study findings and constraints: Roughly 5% of naive CD4 clonotypes were common to several donors. Limitation of the genetic and exposure-history diversity represented came from the few donors.

This clone was seen a single time. What it binds is not known. Here immunoSEQ multiplex PCR was the method, and the copy in TCRdb shows in-frame clones only, minus some. The data show a few million clones, approximately 96% seen once. Trimming left V 2 bases short and J 0 bases short, with 9 bases between. The CDR3 covers 15 residues. CDR1 is MNHNS, CDR2 SASEGT, per germline. The investigators split CD4+ cells into a CD45RA+ naive subset and a CD45RA-negative memory subset. Sequenced sample: naive CD4+ T cells sorted from blood. As for subset: CD45RA+ positively selected. The source of this sequence is a man between 18 and 35 years old in good health. The V and J genes are TRBV6-1 and TRBJ2-3, with D tentatively TRBD1 (5 bases). CDR3 loop: CASSEQGLSTDTQYF. The CDR3 nucleotides are TGTGCCAGCAGTGAACAGGGCCTAAGCACAGATACGCAGTATTTT.